Below, 15 T cell receptor beta chains from the same sample are listed, as sequenced in a study of post-analysis software for immune sequencing data. cDNA libraries of TCR beta carried unique molecular identifiers. TCRdb used MiXCR to reprocess the PCR reads, holding one entry per CDR3 protein. The sample gives hundreds of thousands of distinct CDR3 sequences, roughly 45% of which show up once; 12% is in the top ten. No antigen is known for these receptors. The study's findings and limits: The study found TRBV5-6, TRBV5-1 and TRBV20-1 among five or six TRBV segments more frequent in patients than controls.

Source material: blood. Source of these receptors: a girl aged 10 to 17 with multiple sclerosis.

This clonotype was found a few times. The genes are TRBV5-1 and TRBJ2-7, with D maybe TRBD1 (6 bases). With 5 bases removed from V and 3 bases from J, the gap between germline ends came to 12 bases. Germline CDR1 and CDR2: SGHRS and YFSETQ. The CDR3 has 13 residues. CDR3 loop: CASREQGFYEQYF. The CDR3 DNA reads TGCGCCAGCAGGGAACAGGGATTCTACGAGCAGTACTTC.

The chain links TRBV20-1 to TRBJ2-5; unclear D gene. The J call may be mistaken, given a closer DNA end match to TRBJ2-7. Per the germline V gene, CDR1 is DFQATT and CDR2 is SNEGSKA (reference sequence). This CDR3 comprises 14 residues. The CDR3 DNA reads TGCAGTGCTAGAGATCCCCAGATCCCCGACGAGCAGTACTTC. Translating gives CSARDPQIPDEQYF.

The chain employs TRBV20-1 and TRBJ1-5; 7 bases agree with TRBD1. The V segment lost 5 bases and the J segment 3 bases; nucleotides outside the gene matches: 4. This CDR3 is 13 amino acids long. Germline V CDR1 and CDR2: DFQATT, SNEGSKA (reference sequence). In nucleotides, the CDR3 is TGCAGTGCTCACGACAGGGTCAATCAGCCCCAGCATTTT. This sequence encodes CSAHDRVNQPQHF.

The chain couples TRBV12-3 or TRBV12-4 to TRBJ2-3; TRBD1 agrees at 8 bases. The CDR3 totals 14 residues. V lost 8 bases and J lost 4; bases outside the gene matches: 8. CDR3 loop: CASRRGTGADTQYF. The CDR3 nucleotides are TGTGCCAGCCGCAGGGGGACAGGCGCAGATACGCAGTATTTT.

This rearrangement joins TRBV7-2 to TRBJ2-7, with TRBD2 identical over 9 bases. Germline loops: CDR1 SGHTA, CDR2 FQGNSA. This CDR3 has 13 residues. After removal of 4 bases from V and 6 bases from J, the junction contained 4 bases not matched to a gene. The CDR3, as DNA: TGTGCCAGCAGCTGGGCGGGAGGGCTCGAGCAGTACTTC. Translating it yields CASSWAGGLEQYF.

V and J are TRBV4-1 and TRBJ1-2, with unresolved D. This CDR3 contains 17 residues. With 4 bases removed from V and 0 bases from J, the gap between germline ends came to 18 bases. Germline loops: CDR1 MGHRA, CDR2 YSYEKL. As DNA, the CDR3 is TGCGCCAGCAGCCCTCAGAAGAACAGTGGCTCTAACTATGGCTACACCTTC. Translation: CASSPQKNSGSNYGYTF.

In this sample, this clonotype turned up a few times. CDR3 DNA: TGTGCCATCAGGAAAGAGGGCACTGAAGCTTTCTTT. It is translated as CAIRKEGTEAFF. This chain connects TRBV10-3 to TRBJ1-1, with no clear D. Germline V gene lookup returns CDR1 ENHRY and CDR2 SYGVKD. The length of the CDR3 is 12 residues. V lost 6 bases and J lost 4, with 9 bases in between.

V and J are TRBV20-1 and TRBJ1-2; D uncertain. Trimming pared 0 bases from V and 4 bases from J, leaving 12 bases between. The germline CDR1 and CDR2 sequences are DFQATT and SNEGSKA (reference sequence). The CDR3 sequence is 14 residues long. CDR3 in amino acids: CSARDLVGRYGYTF. As DNA, the CDR3 is TGCAGTGCTAGAGATCTGGTGGGCCGCTATGGCTACACCTTC.

This clonotype has a handful of counts. V and J are TRBV28 and TRBJ2-5; 14 bases line up with TRBD2. The length of the CDR3 is 16 residues. Germline lookup yields CDR1 MDHEN and CDR2 SYDVKM. Unmatched junction bases numbered 6, after V lost 3 bases and J lost 6 bases. The CDR3 sequence is CASSFRGLAGVKTQYF. In DNA form, the CDR3 reads TGTGCCAGCAGTTTCCGGGGACTAGCGGGAGTCAAGACCCAGTACTTC.

Here the CDR3 DNA reads TGTGCCAGCAGTTTTAGGGTCGGTCGGCCGCCCCAGCATTTT. Translating it yields CASSFRVGRPPQHF. The chain employs TRBV28 and TRBJ1-5, with D unclear. Germline V gives CDR1 MDHEN, CDR2 SYDVKM. This CDR3 contains 14 residues. V was trimmed by 3 bases and J by 9 bases, leaving 15 bases between them.

The chain uses TRBV28 and TRBJ2-1; D not certain. This CDR3 comprises 14 residues. V gave up 6 bases and J gave up 5 bases, with 14 bases separating them. In germline, CDR1 is MDHEN, CDR2 SYDVKM. The DNA of the CDR3 is TGTGCCAGCAGGGAGAGCGACCTGAACAATGAGCAGTTCTTC. Its translation is CASRESDLNNEQFF. Full variable domain (rest looked up from reference TRBV28 and TRBJ2-1): DVKVTQSSRYLVKRTGEKVFLECVQDMDHENMFWYRQDPGLGLRLIYFSYDVKMKEKGDIPEGYSVSREKKERFSLILESASTNQTSMYLCASRESDLNNEQFFGPGTRLTVL.

This clonotype appeared a few times. The chain employs TRBV12-3 or TRBV12-4 and TRBJ2-7; weak D call: TRBD1 (6 bases). Trimming left V 6 bases short and J 4 bases short, with 10 bases between. The CDR3 spans 12 residues. The CDR3 DNA reads as TGTGCCAGCAGGGCACAGGGTTACGAGCAGTACTTC. Residues: CASRAQGYEQYF.

This chain connects TRBV7-8 to TRBJ1-5; 7 bases agree with TRBD1. J gave up 4 bases and V 8 bases, and 14 bases lay outside the gene matches. Germline values: CDR1 SGHVS, CDR2 FQNEAQ. This CDR3 spans 16 amino acids. The CDR3 DNA follows: TGTGCCAGCCAACCCCACGGACAGGCCCCAAATCAGCCCCAGCATTTT. Amino acid sequence: CASQPHGQAPNQPQHF.

The V and J genes are TRBV5-5 and TRBJ2-7; TRBD1 matches at 9 bases. V lost 4 bases and J lost 3; bases outside the gene matches: 2. This CDR3 spans 13 amino acids. Germline V gene lookup returns CDR1 SGHKS and CDR2 YYEKEE (reference sequence). The CDR3 coding sequence is TGTGCCAGCAGCGGGACAGGGTACTACGAGCAGTACTTC. Residues: CASSGTGYYEQYF.

This clonotype was seen more than once but under ten times. This sequence joins TRBV5-1 and TRBJ2-5, with TRBD1 as a possible D gene (5 bases). The CDR3 runs 15 residues. The germline V gene has CDR1 SGHRS and CDR2 YFSETQ. V shed 4 bases and J shed 5 bases, with 18 bases lying between them. CDR3 bases: TGCGCCAGCAGCCCGGACATATCTCCGTGGGAGACCCAGTACTTC. This translates into CASSPDISPWETQYF.